This record looks at one T cell receptor beta chain sequence and its context. This entry is derived from a study of blood T cell repertoires in COVID-19. Study-wide context: T cells, B-cell-depleted T cells, or PBMCs provided the cDNA or gDNA that served as material.

The germline V gene has CDR1 SEHNR and CDR2 FQNEAQ (reference sequence). J lost 5 bases, V lost 4 bases, and 5 bases had no gene match. The CDR3 consists of 14 residues. Adults between roughly 18 and 95 years of age took part from fewer than 30 US areas. Up to 2 weeks before entering the study, exposed participants had met a COVID-19 case. As originally analysed: Reference gene primer amplification gave nucleated cell count estimates. Some clones are missing from TCRdb's copy, which holds only in-frame ones; the method was immunoSEQ multiplex PCR. V and J calls and clone size are copied from that table; D and trimming were computed from the DNA. The sample yields hundreds of thousands of clones, about 85% seen once.

The sequenced sample consisted of PBMCs or T cells enriched from blood (not recorded which). The chain has TRBV7-9 and TRBJ2-7, with TRBD1 identical over 10 bases. The sequence was obtained from a woman aged 25 to 39 who had been exposed to COVID-19. The chain's CDR3 is CASSSGTGAHEQYF. The DNA for the CDR3 is TGTGCCAGCAGCTCCGGGACAGGGGCCCACGAGCAGTACTTC.